This T cell receptor (beta chain) emerged from a study of cytomegalovirus exposure and HLA in healthy donors. Separate from the approximately 650-subject first cohort, the 120-subject validation cohort was the one that the donors belonged to. Study-wide findings and caveats: The authors enumerated over 150 TCR beta chains as linked to cytomegalovirus. Generally TCR sequences proved uncommon, though certain public TCRs appeared in numerous donors.

Clones were sequenced by immunoSEQ multiplex PCR, and TCRdb holds only the in-frame ones, with some missing. This table has some 170,000 clones, about 85% appearing once. This clone was recorded only once. The antigen is undetermined. The CDR3 runs to 15 residues. The V and J ends lost 6 bases and 4 bases respectively, with 18 bases between them. Germline V CDR1 and CDR2: MNHEY, SVGAGI. This TCR came from a man younger than 40 in good health and CMV-seropositive. The sequencing sample was made of PBMCs. The V call is TRBV6-5, the J call TRBJ1-2; D call uncertain. CDR3 protein: CASSPTGSTGYGYTF. Here the CDR3 DNA reads TGTGCCAGCAGCCCAACCGGGTCTACGGGCTATGGCTACACCTTC.